This passage covers 9 T cell receptor beta chains from one sample sequenced in a study of post-analysis software for immune sequencing data. Unique molecular identifiers featured in each of the TCR beta cDNA libraries. TCRdb ran MiXCR on the PCR reads and lists one entry per CDR3 protein. The repertoire holds 150,000 to 200,000 distinct CDR3 sequences, 25% to 35% seen once, with over 1.2% in the top ten. These receptors lack a known antigen. Study conclusions and caveats: Patients used roughly five TRBV segments, including TRBV5-6, TRBV5-1 and TRBV20-1, more often than controls.

Material: blood. Every receptor here comes from a girl between 10 and 17 years old with multiple sclerosis.

At least ten counts were recorded for this clonotype. In DNA, the CDR3 is TGTGCCAGCAGAACCGGGACAAAAAACACTGAAGCTTTCTTT. This sequence encodes CASRTGTKNTEAFF. The chain uses TRBV6-6 and TRBJ1-1; tentative D call: TRBD1 (6 bases). The germline V and J ends were trimmed by 6 bases and 2 bases, with 13 bases remaining between them. The CDR3 is 14 amino acids. The germline V gene encodes CDR1 MNHNY and CDR2 SVGAGI (reference sequence).

Notes on this clonotype: This may be a read error: a much more frequent sequence differs by one nucleotide. The rearrangement uses TRBV5-1 and TRBJ2-7; 9 bases are a match to TRBD1. The CDR3 spans 16 residues. After removal of 5 bases from V and 7 bases from J, the junction contained 16 bases not matched to a gene. CDR1 and CDR2 from the germline V gene are SGHRS and YFSETQ. In nucleotides, the CDR3 is TGCGCCAGCAGACCCACAGGGGGCCCCGTCCCACATGAGCAGTACTTC. Protein: CASRPTGGPVPHEQYF.

On this clonotype itself: The junction shows a germline mismatch at one end, possibly a read error. The chain uses TRBV28 and TRBJ2-1; TRBD1 matches at 8 bases. The CDR3 length is 13 residues. CDR1 and CDR2 (germline): MDHEN, SYDVKM. CDR3 nucleotides: TGTGCCACCGCGGACAGGGTGTACAATGATCAGTTCTTC. The encoded protein is CATADRVYNDQFF.

As for this clonotype: The junction departs from the called germline gene at one end, perhaps through a read error. This rearrangement joins TRBV25-1 to TRBJ2-7; D is perhaps TRBD1 (5 bases). Germline CDR1 MGHDK, CDR2 SYGVNS. This CDR3 is built from 13 residues. The CDR3 protein is CASSQGSSYGQYF. As DNA, the CDR3 is TGTGCCAGCAGCCAGGGATCCTCCTACGGGCAGTACTTC.

J is TRBJ2-1 and V is TRBV28, with TRBD2 matching 10 bases. Germline trimming cut 6 bases from V and 3 bases from J; bases unmatched to any gene: 20. This CDR3 is built from 20 residues. From germline, CDR1 is MDHEN and CDR2 SYDVKM. The CDR3 DNA follows: TGTGCCAGCAGAGGTTTGACGGACTCTAGCGGGAGATCAAGCTACAATGAGCAGTTCTTC. Encoded protein: CASRGLTDSSGRSSYNEQFF.

The chain links TRBV5-1 to TRBJ1-4, with D hard to call. The CDR3 extends over 18 amino acids. The V gene lost 5 bases and the J gene lost 7 bases, with 27 bases spanning the gap. Looked up from germline, CDR1 is SGHRS and CDR2 is YFSETQ. The CDR3 sequence is CASRPGLGSAPQFEKLFF. DNA of the CDR3: TGCGCCAGCAGACCCGGACTGGGTTCGGCACCCCAGTTTGAAAAACTGTTTTTT. The whole variable domain, remainder taken from reference TRBV5-1 and TRBJ1-4, is KAGVTQTPRYLIKTRGQQVTLSCSPISGHRSVSWYQQTPGQGLQFLFEYFSETQRNKGNFPGRFSGRQFSNSRSEMNVSTLELGDSALYLCASRPGLGSAPQFEKLFFGSGTQLSVL.

Comment on this clonotype: At one end, the junction sequence differs from germline, possibly due to a read error. The rearrangement joins TRBV12-3 or TRBV12-4 to TRBJ2-7; 9 bases are a match to TRBD2. CDR3 length: 14 amino acids. CDR3 bases: TGTGCCGGCAGCCCTGGACTAGCGTCCGACGAGCAGTACTTC. Amino acids: CAGSPGLASDEQYF.

This clonotype was counted ten times or more. The chain joins TRBV7-9 to TRBJ1-2, with 7 bases fitting TRBD1. This CDR3 contains 17 residues. With 1 base clipped from V and 7 bases from J, the junction kept 15 bases outside the gene matches. Per the germline V gene, CDR1 is SEHNR and CDR2 is FQNEAQ (reference sequence). The CDR3: CASSLVGGRNGSSGYTF. The CDR3 nucleotides are TGTGCCAGCAGCTTAGTAGGGGGCAGGAATGGTTCGTCTGGCTACACCTTC.

There are a few counts of this clonotype. The chain is built from TRBV20-1 and TRBJ2-5; 9 nucleotides match TRBD1. V shed 5 bases and J 5 bases; nucleotides not matched to a gene: 15. The CDR3 sequence is 16 residues long. Germline lookup yields CDR1 DFQATT and CDR2 SNEGSKA (reference sequence). The DNA of the CDR3 is TGCAGTGCTCCCGACTTATTCGGACAGGGGATTGAGACCCAGTACTTC. It is translated as CSAPDLFGQGIETQYF.